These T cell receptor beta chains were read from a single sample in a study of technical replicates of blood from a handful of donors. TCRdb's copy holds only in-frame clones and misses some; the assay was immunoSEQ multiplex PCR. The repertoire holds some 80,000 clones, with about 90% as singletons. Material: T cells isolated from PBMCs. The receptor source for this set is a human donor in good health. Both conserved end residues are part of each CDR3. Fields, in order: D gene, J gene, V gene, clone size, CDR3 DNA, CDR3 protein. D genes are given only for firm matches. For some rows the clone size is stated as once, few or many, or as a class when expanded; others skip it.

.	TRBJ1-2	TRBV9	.	TGTGCCAGCAGCGTAGACAGGGCAGGGAACCTTAACTATGGCTACACCTTC	CASSVDRAGNLNYGYTF
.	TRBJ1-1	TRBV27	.	TGTGCCAGCAGTTTCTGGCCCTCGCTAGGTTCAGGGTCCACTGAAGCTTTCTTT	CASSFWPSLGSGSTEAFF
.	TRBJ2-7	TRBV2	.	TGTGCCAGCACCGGGGGAGGCCTCCCCCACCTCTACGAGCAGTACTTC	CASTGGGLPHLYEQYF
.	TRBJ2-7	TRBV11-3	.	TGTGCCAGCAGCACATCGATAGACAGAAGAAGCTCCTACGAGCAGTACTTC	CASSTSIDRRSSYEQYF
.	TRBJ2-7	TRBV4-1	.	TGCGCCAGCAGCCAAGTCTTGGCGACAGACTTCTACGAGCAGTACTTC	CASSQVLATDFYEQYF
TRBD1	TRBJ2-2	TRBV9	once	TGTGCCAGCAGCGTAGGGGGGACCCAGGGGGCCGGGGAGCTGTTTTTT	CASSVGGTQGAGELFF
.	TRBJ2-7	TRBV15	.	TGTGCCACCTCAGCATCCACTAGTGGGTTTTACTACGAGCAGTACTTC	CATSASTSGFYYEQYF
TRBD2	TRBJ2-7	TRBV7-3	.	TGTGCCAGCAGCTTAAAGGAGCGGGGAAGGGACGAGCAGTACTTC	CASSLKERGRDEQYF
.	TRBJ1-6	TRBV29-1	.	TGCAGCACCTCTCTGGGGAGTAATTCACCCCTCCACTTT	CSTSLGSNSPLHF
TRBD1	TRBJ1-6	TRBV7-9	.	TGTGCCAGCAGCTCACCAACGACAGGGAAAAATTCACCCCTCCACTTT	CASSSPTTGKNSPLHF
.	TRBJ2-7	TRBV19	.	TGTGCCAGTAGTATACCCCTAGTGGGCGAGCAGTACTTC	CASSIPLVGEQYF
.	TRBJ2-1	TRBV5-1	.	TGCGCCAGCAGCTTGGTCAGGAATTACAATGAGCAGTTCTTC	CASSLVRNYNEQFF
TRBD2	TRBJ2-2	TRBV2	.	TGTGCCAGCAGTGAACTAGCGGGGGTCACCGGGGAGCTGTTTTTT	CASSELAGVTGELFF
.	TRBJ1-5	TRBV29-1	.	TGCAGCGTTGGAGCGGGGGATCAGCCCCAGCATTTT	CSVGAGDQPQHF
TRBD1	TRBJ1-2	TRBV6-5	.	TGTGCCAGCAGTCAAAACCCGGGACAGGGCTACACCTTC	CASSQNPGQGYTF
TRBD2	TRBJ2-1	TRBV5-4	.	TGTGCCAGCAGCCTTAACCCCCGAGCGGGAGGGCGGAATGAGCAGTTCTTC	CASSLNPRAGGRNEQFF
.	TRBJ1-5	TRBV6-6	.	TGTGCCAGCAGTTACGCCAGTTATCAGCCCCAGCATTTT	CASSYASYQPQHF
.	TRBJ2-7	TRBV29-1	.	TGCAGCGTTATATACCCTGACAGCTACGAGCAGTACTTC	CSVIYPDSYEQYF
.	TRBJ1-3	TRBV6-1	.	TGTGCCAGCCTAACTACAGGGTTGGGAAACACCATATATTTT	CASLTTGLGNTIYF
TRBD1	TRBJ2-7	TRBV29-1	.	TGCAGCGTAGGGACAGCGGTCAACTACGAGCAGTACTTC	CSVGTAVNYEQYF
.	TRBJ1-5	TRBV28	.	TGTGCCAGCAGCTCAGGGGCGGTGGGGGGCAATCAGCCCCAGCATTTT	CASSSGAVGGNQPQHF
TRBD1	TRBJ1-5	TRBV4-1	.	TGCGCCAGCAGCCCGACAGGGGGCCTCAATCAGCCCCAGCATTTT	CASSPTGGLNQPQHF
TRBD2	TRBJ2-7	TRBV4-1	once	TGCGCCAGCAGCCCCCACGGGACTAGCGCTACCGAGCAGTACTTC	CASSPHGTSATEQYF
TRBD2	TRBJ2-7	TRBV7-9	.	TGTGCCAGCAGCTCTTCGTCCACTAGCGGGGGGTACGAGCAGTACTTC	CASSSSSTSGGYEQYF
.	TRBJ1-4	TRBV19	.	TGTGCCAGTAGTTCTCCTAGTAGAGCAACTAATGAAAAACTGTTTTTT	CASSSPSRATNEKLFF
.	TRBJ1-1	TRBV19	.	TGTGCCAGTACCCTTGAAGCAATCGACACTGAAGCTTTCTTT	CASTLEAIDTEAFF